The 22 T cell receptor beta chains listed next were all sequenced from one sample in a study of shared T cell receptors in the human thymus. Data came from immunoSEQ multiplex PCR; TCRdb stores just in-frame clones and leaves some out. The sample shows roughly 710,000 clones, approximately 85% of them seen only once. These records were also assigned to another study, of human thymus T cells.

Sample: thymocytes. These receptors were obtained from a girl under three years old with a congenital heart defect.

V and J are TRBV4-1 and TRBJ2-5; 11 bases match TRBD1. The CDR3 length is 16 residues. Germline V gene lookup returns CDR1 MGHRA and CDR2 YSYEKL. Trimming removed 0 bases from V and 5 bases from J; junction bases left unmatched: 5. Written as DNA, the CDR3 is TGCGCCAGCAGCCAAGACGCGGGACAGGGGGGCGAGACCCAGTACTTC. It is translated as CASSQDAGQGGETQYF.

The chain carries TRBV9 and TRBJ1-6; 9 nucleotides line up with TRBD1. With 3 bases clipped from V and 7 bases from J, the junction kept 8 bases outside the gene matches. The CDR3 is made up of 16 amino acids. Germline CDR1 reads SGDLS; CDR2 reads YYNGEE. As DNA, the CDR3 is TGTGCCAGCAGCGGTGGAGGGGACAGGGTAAATTCACCCCTCCACTTT. This codes for CASSGGGDRVNSPLHF.

The CDR3 loop is CASSCDTGGQKATNTEAFF. The CDR3 DNA reads as TGCGCCAGCAGCTGCGATACCGGCGGACAGAAAGCAACTAACACTGAAGCTTTCTTT. V is TRBV5-1 and J is TRBJ1-1; D possibly corresponds to TRBD1 (6 bases). V lost 3 bases and J 2 bases, leaving 26 bases between the germline ends. Germline V gene data show CDR1 as SGHRS and CDR2 as YFSETQ. This CDR3 comprises 19 residues.

The rearrangement joins TRBV27 to TRBJ2-7; 9 bases are a match to TRBD1. This CDR3 contains 15 residues. J gave up 3 bases and V 4 bases, and 7 bases lay outside the gene matches. Germline CDR1 MNHEY, CDR2 SMNVEV (reference sequence). The CDR3 DNA follows: TGTGCCAGCAGTTCAAAAAGGGACAGGGACTACGAGCAGTACTTC. Residues: CASSSKRDRDYEQYF.

The chain joins TRBV4-2 to TRBJ1-6; TRBD1 might be the D (6 bases). Trimming shortened V by 0 bases and J by 7 bases, and 19 bases separated the two germline ends. Germline assignment: CDR1 LGHNA and CDR2 YNFKEQ. The CDR3 runs 18 residues. CDR3 DNA: TGTGCCAGCAGCCAAGAAACTACGGACAGAGCCCTAAATTCACCCCTCCACTTT. Residues: CASSQETTDRALNSPLHF.

The chain carries TRBV5-4 and TRBJ2-1; 8 bases are shared with TRBD1. Germline V gene sequence: CDR1 SGHNT, CDR2 YYREEE (reference sequence). CDR3 length: 19 residues. V lost 1 base, J lost 0 bases, and 12 bases stayed unmatched. Written as DNA, the CDR3 is TGTGCCAGCAGCTTGCAGGGGGCTTCCCCTTCCAGCTCCTACAATGAGCAGTTCTTC. The encoded protein is CASSLQGASPSSSYNEQFF.

V gene TRBV5-1 combines with J gene TRBJ2-6, with 9 bases aligning to TRBD1. Losses at the gene ends were 4 bases for V and 1 base for J; bases not matched to a gene: 12. Germline CDR1 reads SGHRS; CDR2 reads YFSETQ. This CDR3 has 19 amino acids. The CDR3 region has the DNA TGCGCCAGCAGCCCGGGCCGGGACAGGGATTTTTCTGGGGCCAACGTCCTGACTTTC. Protein product: CASSPGRDRDFSGANVLTF.

The V call is TRBV13, the J call TRBJ1-2; maybe TRBD1 (6 bases). Germline CDR1 reads PRHDT; CDR2 reads FYEKMQ (reference sequence). V was shortened by 3 bases and J by 8 bases, with 19 bases between the two germline ends. The CDR3 has 15 residues. The CDR3 DNA sequence: TGTGCCAGCAGCTTTCGACAGGCAGGAGCGCAGGGCTACACCTTC. Encoded protein: CASSFRQAGAQGYTF.

This chain's CDR3 is CASSRTRGMNTEAFF. The CDR3 coding sequence is TGTGCCAGCAGTCGAACCAGGGGGATGAACACTGAAGCTTTCTTT. V gene TRBV6-6 combines with J gene TRBJ1-1; 7 nucleotides match TRBD1. This CDR3 spans 15 amino acids. CDR1 and CDR2 from the germline V gene are MNHNY and SVGAGI (reference sequence). J lost 0 bases, V lost 5 bases, and 6 bases had no gene match.

This chain joins TRBV28 and TRBJ2-2, with D unresolved. The V and J ends lost 8 bases and 6 bases respectively, with 19 bases between them. The CDR3 covers 15 residues. CDR1 is MDHEN and CDR2 is SYDVKM in the germline V gene. The CDR3 loop is CASQSSRYRAGELFF. In DNA, the CDR3 is TGTGCCAGCCAATCATCGAGATATCGTGCCGGGGAGCTGTTTTTT.

This clone has a single count. The rearrangement links TRBV28 to TRBJ1-2; tentative D call: TRBD1 (6 bases). Germline assignment: CDR1 MDHEN and CDR2 SYDVKM. V lost 8 bases to trimming and J lost 1 base, with 20 bases between them. The CDR3 sequence is 16 residues long. This CDR3 is CASPDIKGDINYGYTF. Written as DNA, the CDR3 is TGTGCCAGCCCTGATATTAAGGGGGATATTAACTATGGCTACACCTTC.

In its sample, this clone was seen a few times. This chain connects TRBV7-8 to TRBJ2-3; TRBD1 might be the D (6 bases). V was pared by 5 bases and J by 0 bases, with 15 bases between. This CDR3 is built from 16 residues. Germline-derived CDR1 and CDR2 are SGHVS and FQNEAQ. The DNA for the CDR3 is TGTGCCAGCAGCCTTCCAGGGGTTTTTAGCACAGATACGCAGTATTTT. Amino acids: CASSLPGVFSTDTQYF. Filled out from reference TRBV7-8 and TRBJ2-3, the complete variable domain reads GAGVSQSPRYKVAKRGQDVALRCDPISGHVSLFWYQQALGQGPEFLTYFQNEAQLDKSGLPSDRFFAERPEGSVSTLKIQRTQQEDSAVYLCASSLPGVFSTDTQYFGPGTRLTVL.

The V and J genes are TRBV19 and TRBJ2-7; maybe TRBD2 (5 bases). V was cut by 6 bases and J by 2 bases, with 14 bases left in between. There are 14 residues in the CDR3. Germline assignment: CDR1 LNHDA and CDR2 SQIVND (reference sequence). CDR3 nucleotide sequence: TGTGCCAGTAGCAGGACTCCCCAACCCTACGAGCAGTACTTC. This sequence encodes CASSRTPQPYEQYF.

The chain uses TRBV5-6 and TRBJ2-5; unclear D gene. The germline gives CDR1 SGHDT, CDR2 YYEEEE. Trimming shortened V by 4 bases and J by 3 bases, and 4 bases separated the two germline ends. The CDR3 is 11 residues long. The CDR3 loop is CASSEKETQYF. Here the CDR3 DNA reads TGTGCCAGCAGCGAGAAAGAGACCCAGTACTTC.

This CDR3 reads CASSPLRVTNQPQHF. Here the CDR3 DNA reads TGTGCCAGTAGTCCCCTCAGGGTGACCAATCAGCCCCAGCATTTT. The chain has TRBV19 and TRBJ1-5, with D perhaps matching TRBD1 (5 bases). V was cut by 5 bases and J by 3 bases, with 14 bases left in between. CDR3 size: 15 residues. Germline V CDR1 and CDR2: LNHDA, SQIVND (reference sequence).

V gene TRBV5-1 combines with J gene TRBJ2-7; D is undetermined. V shed 1 base and J shed 9 bases, with 20 bases lying between them. The CDR3 sequence is 15 residues long. The germline V gene has CDR1 SGHRS and CDR2 YFSETQ. The CDR3 region has the DNA TGCGCCAGCAGCTTGTGGGCGAAGCCCGACATGGGGCAGTACTTC. This encodes CASSLWAKPDMGQYF.

This clone was recorded only once. This chain connects TRBV5-1 to TRBJ2-2, with D possibly being TRBD1 (6 bases). Germline V gives CDR1 SGHRS, CDR2 YFSETQ. V dropped 5 bases and J dropped 8 bases, with 13 bases sitting between them. This CDR3 region has 13 residues. This CDR3 is CASRDATGGELFF. CDR3 in DNA: TGCGCCAGCAGGGACGCGACAGGAGGGGAGCTGTTTTTT.

The chain carries TRBV4-1 and TRBJ2-3, with D tentatively TRBD1 (5 bases). Germline values: CDR1 MGHRA, CDR2 YSYEKL. Between the trimmed V and J ends, which lost 0 bases and 0 bases, there was a span of 16 bases. The CDR3 loop spans 18 amino acids. In nucleotides, the CDR3 is TGCGCCAGCAGCCAAGATTTGACAGTCGATCCTAGCACAGATACGCAGTATTTT. It specifies CASSQDLTVDPSTDTQYF.

J is TRBJ2-1 and V is TRBV25-1, with D hard to call. Trimming took off 3 bases at V and 6 bases at J, with 9 bases between the two ends. The CDR3 covers 13 residues. From germline, CDR1 is MGHDK and CDR2 SYGVNS. For the CDR3, the DNA is TGTGCCAGCAGTGATCAATGGCTCAATGAGCAGTTCTTC. Residues: CASSDQWLNEQFF.

The rearrangement links TRBV6-5 to TRBJ1-2; 7 bases agree with TRBD1. The germline CDR1 and CDR2 sequences are MNHEY and SVGAGI. V was clipped by 7 bases and J by 6 bases; unmatched bases: 8. The CDR3 is made up of 13 amino acids. The CDR3 DNA follows: TGTGCCAGCAAGGGACAGTATGTGGATGGCTACACCTTC. It translates to CASKGQYVDGYTF.

The gene calls are TRBV28 and TRBJ1-2, with D possibly matching TRBD1 (6 bases). Germline loops: CDR1 MDHEN, CDR2 SYDVKM. The CDR3 spans 13 residues. Between the trimmed V and J ends, which lost 6 bases and 8 bases, there was a span of 16 bases. This CDR3 reads CASRLHRASGYTF. CDR3 in DNA: TGTGCCAGCAGACTTCACAGGGCTTCAGGCTACACCTTC.

The chain is built from TRBV7-9 and TRBJ2-2; no definite D call. The length of the CDR3 is 14 residues. The germline gives CDR1 SEHNR, CDR2 FQNEAQ (reference sequence). The germline V and J ends were trimmed by 1 base and 4 bases, with 7 bases remaining between them. CDR3 sequence reads: CASSLVFSTGELFF. The CDR3, as DNA: TGTGCCAGCAGCTTAGTATTTAGCACCGGGGAGCTGTTTTTT. Complete variable domain (other parts from reference TRBV7-9 and TRBJ2-2): DTGVSQNPRHKITKRGQNVTFRCDPISEHNRLYWYRQTLGQGPEFLTYFQNEAQLEKSRLLSDRFSAERPKGSFSTLEIQRTEQGDSAMYLCASSLVFSTGELFFGEGSRLTVL.